A selection of T cell receptor beta chains follows, all from one sample in a study of vaccination and CD4 T cells after COVID-19. TCRdb reprocessed the PCR reads with MiXCR, giving one entry per CDR3 protein. The repertoire holds about 11,000 distinct CDR3 sequences, with about two thirds as singletons. These receptors have no identified antigens. Sample: CD4+ T cells from blood, cultured in vitro. The receptors stem from a human donor who had recovered from COVID-19. CDR3s include the opening cysteine and the closing phenylalanine or tryptophan. The D gene is left open where the match is weak. The size entry is marked missing in some rows and otherwise reads once, few, many or a size class.

d_call	clone_size	v_call	j_call	cdr3_nt	cdr3_aa
.	.	TRBV11-2	TRBJ2-5	TGTGCCAGCGGTCGACGGCTAACTCAAGAGACCCAGTACTTC	CASGRRLTQETQYF
.	.	TRBV7-2	TRBJ2-3	TGTGCCAGCAGCCCACACAGAGCCACAGATACGCAGTATTTT	CASSPHRATDTQYF
.	.	TRBV24-1	TRBJ2-1	TGTGCCACCAGATCTTCACTGGACACCAACAATGAGCAGTTCTTC	CATRSSLDTNNEQFF
.	few	TRBV27	TRBJ2-3	TGTGCCAGCAGATCTAGTCAAGCCACAGATACGCAGTATTTT	CASRSSQATDTQYF
TRBD2	.	TRBV5-1	TRBJ2-3	TGCGCCAGCAGCCTGGGACTAGCGGGCACAGATACGCAGTATTTT	CASSLGLAGTDTQYF
TRBD1	.	TRBV30	TRBJ1-5	TGTGCCTGGGAACGACAGGGGGGGAGTCATCAGCCCCAGCATTTT	CAWERQGGSHQPQHF
TRBD2	few	TRBV15	TRBJ2-2	TGTGCCACCAGCAGACCGGGACTAGCGGGTCTAAACACCGGGGAGCTGTTTTTT	CATSRPGLAGLNTGELFF
.	.	TRBV19	TRBJ1-5	TGTGCCAGTAGTAATGACGGAACTAATAGCAATCAGCCCCAGCATTTT	CASSNDGTNSNQPQHF
TRBD1	.	TRBV12-3/TRBV12-4	TRBJ2-7	TGTGCCAGCAGACCAAGCGGGGGGACAGGGGGCGAGCAGTACTTC	CASRPSGGTGGEQYF
.	.	TRBV7-8	TRBJ2-2	TGTGCCAGCAGCTTGGGACGCCGGAGCACCGGGGAGCTGTTTTTT	CASSLGRRSTGELFF